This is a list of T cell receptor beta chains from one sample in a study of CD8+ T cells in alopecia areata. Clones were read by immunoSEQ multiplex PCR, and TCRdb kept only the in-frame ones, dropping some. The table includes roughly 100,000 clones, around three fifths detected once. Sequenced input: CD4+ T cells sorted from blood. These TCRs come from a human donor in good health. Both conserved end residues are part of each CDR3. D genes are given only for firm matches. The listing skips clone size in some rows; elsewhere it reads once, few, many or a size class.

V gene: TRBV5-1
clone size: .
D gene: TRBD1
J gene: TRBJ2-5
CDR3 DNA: TGCGCCAGCAGCCTATCGACAGGGGAAGAGACCCAGTACTTC
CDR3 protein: CASSLSTGEETQYF

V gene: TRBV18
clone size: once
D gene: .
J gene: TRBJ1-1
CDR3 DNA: TGTGCCAGCTCCCTGGCGGAGAACACTGAAGCTTTCTTT
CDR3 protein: CASSLAENTEAFF

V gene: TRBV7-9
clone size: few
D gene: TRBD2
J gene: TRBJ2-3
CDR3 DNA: TGTGCCAGCAGCTTATCTAGCGGGGTTGATACGCAGTATTTT
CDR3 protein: CASSLSSGVDTQYF

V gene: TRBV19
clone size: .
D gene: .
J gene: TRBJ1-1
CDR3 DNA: TGTGCCAGTAAGGTTCAACGGAACACTGAAGCTTTCTTT
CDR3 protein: CASKVQRNTEAFF

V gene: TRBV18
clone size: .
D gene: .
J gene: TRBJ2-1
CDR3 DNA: TGTGCCAGCTCACAAGAGGCAAGTTCCAATGAGCAGTTCTTC
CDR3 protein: CASSQEASSNEQFF

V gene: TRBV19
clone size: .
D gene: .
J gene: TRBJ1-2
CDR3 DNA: TGTGCCAGTAGCAACTGGACAGACTATGGCTACACCTTC
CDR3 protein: CASSNWTDYGYTF

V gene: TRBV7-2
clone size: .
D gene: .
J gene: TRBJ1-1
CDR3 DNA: TGTGCCAGCAGCTCTTGGACAGCTGGGAACACTGAAGCTTTCTTT
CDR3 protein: CASSSWTAGNTEAFF

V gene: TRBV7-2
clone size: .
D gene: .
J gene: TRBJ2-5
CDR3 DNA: TGTGCCAGCAGCGGGGCAGCTTCTGCCGAGACCCAGTACTTC
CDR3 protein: CASSGAASAETQYF

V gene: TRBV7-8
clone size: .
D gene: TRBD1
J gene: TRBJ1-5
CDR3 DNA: TGTGCCAGCAGCCCCCGGGACAGGGCCATCTTAAATCAGCCCCAGCATTTT
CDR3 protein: CASSPRDRAILNQPQHF

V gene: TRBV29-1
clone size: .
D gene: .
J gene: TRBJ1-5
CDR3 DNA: TGCAGCGTTGAGTTGGTAGGGGGGAATCAGCCCCAGCATTTT
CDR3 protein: CSVELVGGNQPQHF

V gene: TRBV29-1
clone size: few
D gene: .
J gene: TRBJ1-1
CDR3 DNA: TGCAGCGTTGCCGGGGGGCAGAAAGCTTTCTTT
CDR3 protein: CSVAGGQKAFF

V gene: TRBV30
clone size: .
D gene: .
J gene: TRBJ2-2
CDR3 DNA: TGTGCCTGGAGTGTAGACCCCACCGGGGAGCTGTTTTTT
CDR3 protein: CAWSVDPTGELFF

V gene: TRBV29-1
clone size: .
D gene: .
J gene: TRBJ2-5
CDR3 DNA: TGCAGCGTTCGCAGGCAGGGTGTGGGAGAGACCCAGTACTTC
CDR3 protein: CSVRRQGVGETQYF

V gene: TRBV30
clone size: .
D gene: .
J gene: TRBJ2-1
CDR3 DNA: TGTGCCTGGAGTGAGACTGGGGGTGGGCAGTTCTTC
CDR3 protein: CAWSETGGGQFF

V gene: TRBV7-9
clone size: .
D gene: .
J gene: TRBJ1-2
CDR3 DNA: TGTGCCAGCAGCTTACGGCCGGGGGACTATGGCTACACCTTC
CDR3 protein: CASSLRPGDYGYTF

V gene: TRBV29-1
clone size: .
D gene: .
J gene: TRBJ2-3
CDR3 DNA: TGCAGCGTTCTGGCCAGGGTAGGAGATACGCAGTATTTT
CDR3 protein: CSVLARVGDTQYF

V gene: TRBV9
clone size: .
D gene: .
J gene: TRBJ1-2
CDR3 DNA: TGTGCCAGCAGCGTAGAACAGGGTGCTGGCTACACCTTC
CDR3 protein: CASSVEQGAGYTF

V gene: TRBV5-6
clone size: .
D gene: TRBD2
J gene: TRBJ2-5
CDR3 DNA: TGTGCCAGCAGCTTTTGGGGGGGACCGCAAGAGACCCAGTACTTC
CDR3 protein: CASSFWGGPQETQYF

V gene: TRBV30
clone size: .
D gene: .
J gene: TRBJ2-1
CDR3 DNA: TGTGCCTGGAGCCGGAATACGAACAATGAGCAGTTCTTC
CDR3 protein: CAWSRNTNNEQFF

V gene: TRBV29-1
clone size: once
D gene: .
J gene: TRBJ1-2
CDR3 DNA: TGCAGCGTTGCCGAATTCTACGAGGATGGCTACACCTTC
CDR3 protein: CSVAEFYEDGYTF

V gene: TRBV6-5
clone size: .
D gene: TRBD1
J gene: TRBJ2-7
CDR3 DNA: TGTGCCAGCAGTTACGGGACAGGGGCTTCCTACGAGCAGTACTTC
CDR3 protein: CASSYGTGASYEQYF

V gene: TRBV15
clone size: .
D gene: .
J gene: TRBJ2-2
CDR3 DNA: TGTGCCACCAGGTCGGGGCGGTCTACGACCGGGGAGCTGTTTTTT
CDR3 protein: CATRSGRSTTGELFF

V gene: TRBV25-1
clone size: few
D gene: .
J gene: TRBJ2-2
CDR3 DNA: TGTGCCAGCAGTTCGGGCAGGTCCGGACGGGAGCTGTTTTTT
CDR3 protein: CASSSGRSGRELFF

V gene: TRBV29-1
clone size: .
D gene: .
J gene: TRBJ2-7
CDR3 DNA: TGCAGCGTTCGAGTAAGTGGATCCTACGAGCAGTACTTC
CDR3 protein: CSVRVSGSYEQYF

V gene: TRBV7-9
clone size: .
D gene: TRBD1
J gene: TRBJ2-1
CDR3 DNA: TGTGCCAGCAGCTTGGGGACAGGGAGGTACAATGAGCAGTTCTTC
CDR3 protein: CASSLGTGRYNEQFF

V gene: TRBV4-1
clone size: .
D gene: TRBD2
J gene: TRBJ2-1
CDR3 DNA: TGCGCCAGCAGCCAAGATAGCTCAGCGGGGAGCTACAATGAGCAGTTCTTC
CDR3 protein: CASSQDSSAGSYNEQFF

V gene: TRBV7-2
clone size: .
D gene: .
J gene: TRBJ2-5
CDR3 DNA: TGTGCCAGCAGCTTAGCGGGACGGCAAGAGACCCAGTACTTC
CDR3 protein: CASSLAGRQETQYF

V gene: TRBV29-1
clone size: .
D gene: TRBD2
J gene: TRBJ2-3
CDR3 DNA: TGCAGCGTTCGCGGGGGGAGCACAGATACGCAGTATTTT
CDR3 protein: CSVRGGSTDTQYF

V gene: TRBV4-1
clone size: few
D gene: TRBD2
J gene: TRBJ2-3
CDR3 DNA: TGCGCCAGCACCTCCGTGGGTCGGCTAGCGGGGGCCGATACGCAGTATTTT
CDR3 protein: CASTSVGRLAGADTQYF

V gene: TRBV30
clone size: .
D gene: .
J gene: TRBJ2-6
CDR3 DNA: TGTGCCTGGAGTGGAGAATGGGCTGGGGCCAACGTCCTGACTTTC
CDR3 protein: CAWSGEWAGANVLTF

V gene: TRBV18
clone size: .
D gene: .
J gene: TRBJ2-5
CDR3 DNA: TGTGCCAGCTCACGTCTTACAGGGTCTAGGCAAGAGACCCAGTACTTC
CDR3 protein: CASSRLTGSRQETQYF

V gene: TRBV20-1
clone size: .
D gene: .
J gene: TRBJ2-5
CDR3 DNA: TGCAGTGCTGAGTACCAAGAGACCCAGTACTTC
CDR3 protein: CSAEYQETQYF

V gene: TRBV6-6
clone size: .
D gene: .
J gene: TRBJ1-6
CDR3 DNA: TGTGCCAGCAGTTACTCGAACAGGGAATCCCCCCTCCACTTT
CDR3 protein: CASSYSNRESPLHF

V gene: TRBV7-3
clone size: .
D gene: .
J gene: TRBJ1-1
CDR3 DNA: TGTGCCAGCAGCTTAGGTTACGGTCAGAACACTGAAGCTTTCTTT
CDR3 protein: CASSLGYGQNTEAFF

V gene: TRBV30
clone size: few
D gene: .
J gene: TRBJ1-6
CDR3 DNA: TGTGCCTGGAGAAGGGCTAATAATTCACCCCTCCACTTT
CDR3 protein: CAWRRANNSPLHF

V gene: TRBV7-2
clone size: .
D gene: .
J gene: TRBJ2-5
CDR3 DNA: TGTGCCAGCAGCTTTACTGGGAGCTCGGAGACCCAGTACTTC
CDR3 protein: CASSFTGSSETQYF

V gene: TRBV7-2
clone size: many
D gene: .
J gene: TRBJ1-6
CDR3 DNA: TGTGCCAGCAGCCCATCCGGGACTCCGAATTCACCCCTCCACTTT
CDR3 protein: CASSPSGTPNSPLHF

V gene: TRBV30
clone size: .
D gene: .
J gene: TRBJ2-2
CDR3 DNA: TGTGCCTGGAGTGTATGGAGGACGGGAACCGGGGAGCTGTTTTTT
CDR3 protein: CAWSVWRTGTGELFF